One and the same sample provided the 3 T cell receptor beta chains below, sequenced in a study of blood T cell repertoires in COVID-19. Sequencing was performed with immunoSEQ multiplex PCR; in TCRdb, only in-frame clones are kept and a portion is missing. The sample yields some 180,000 clones, about four fifths seen once. Sequencing used peripheral blood. All receptors come from a woman of 80 years or more with COVID-19, enrolled during active disease.

V is TRBV4-2 and J is TRBJ2-5; 11 bases agree with TRBD2. This CDR3 is 17 amino acids long. CDR1 and CDR2 from the germline V gene are LGHNA and YNFKEQ. Unmatched junction bases numbered 7, after V lost 1 base and J lost 3 bases. The CDR3 reads CASSQGSSGRTEETQYF. CDR3 sequence (DNA): TGTGCCAGCAGCCAAGGTTCTAGCGGGAGGACAGAAGAGACCCAGTACTTC.

The V gene is TRBV15, the J gene TRBJ1-1; maybe TRBD1 (5 bases). Germline values: CDR1 LNHNV, CDR2 YYDKDF (reference sequence). The CDR3 loop spans 14 amino acids. V dropped 1 base and J dropped 2 bases, with 8 bases sitting between them. The chain's CDR3 is CATSRGGTNTEAFF. CDR3 bases: TGTGCCACCAGCAGAGGGGGGACTAACACTGAAGCTTTCTTT.

V is TRBV7-9 and J is TRBJ2-5; maybe TRBD2 (6 bases). The CDR3 is made up of 14 amino acids. Per the germline V gene, CDR1 is SEHNR and CDR2 is FQNEAQ (reference sequence). Trimming took off 4 bases at V and 1 base at J, with 10 bases between the two ends. CDR3 bases: TGTGCCAGCAGCTCGATGGGACTCCAAGAGACCCAGTACTTC. Encoded protein: CASSSMGLQETQYF.